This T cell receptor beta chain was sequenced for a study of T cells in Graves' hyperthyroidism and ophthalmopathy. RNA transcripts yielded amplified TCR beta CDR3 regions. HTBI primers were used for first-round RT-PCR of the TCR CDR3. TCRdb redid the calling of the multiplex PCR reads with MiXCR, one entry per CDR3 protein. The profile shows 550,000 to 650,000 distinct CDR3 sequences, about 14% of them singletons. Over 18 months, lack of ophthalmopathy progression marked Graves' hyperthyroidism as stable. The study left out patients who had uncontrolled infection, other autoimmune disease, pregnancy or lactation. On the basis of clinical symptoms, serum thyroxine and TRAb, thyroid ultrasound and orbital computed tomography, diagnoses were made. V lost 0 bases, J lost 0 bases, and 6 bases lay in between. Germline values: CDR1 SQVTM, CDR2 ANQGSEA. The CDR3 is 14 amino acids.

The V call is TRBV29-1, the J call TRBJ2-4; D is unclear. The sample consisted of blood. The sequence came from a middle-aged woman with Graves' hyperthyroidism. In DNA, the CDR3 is TGCAGCGTTGAAGATCCAGTAGCCAAAAACATTCAGTACTTC. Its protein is CSVEDPVAKNIQYF.